Listed here is a single TCR beta chain. Its target is unknown. The sample is drawn from a study of T-cell reconstitution after alpha-beta-depleted transplantation in children. Study outcomes and limitations: The study reportedly traced alpha-beta T cells about two months after transplant to several hundred expanded graft clones. The high TCRbeta diversity at day 60 in some patients came from surviving recipient T cells and thymic progenitors. One year after transplant, T-cell counts and diversity came mostly from newly produced T cells.

Looked up from germline, CDR1 is DFQATT and CDR2 is SNEGSKA (reference sequence). The CDR3 runs 15 residues. Losses at the gene ends were 4 bases for V and 2 bases for J; bases not matched to a gene: 9. Unique molecular identifiers tagged the TCRbeta library. TCRdb recomputed calls from the PCR reads with MiXCR, one row per CDR3 protein. The sample yields about 90,000 distinct CDR3 sequences, 15% to 18% seen once. The chain employs TRBV20-1 and TRBJ2-5; 8 bases align to TRBD1. The sample in question was PBMCs, mostly from graft donor cells, obtained 180 days after TCRalphabeta/CD19-depleted stem cell transplant. The TCR sequence derives from a male patient between 2 and 10 years old who had a stem cell transplant for acute lymphoblastic leukemia, so the T cells may come from the graft donor. DNA of the CDR3: TGCAGTGCTACACTTCGAGACAGGGGTCAAGAGACCCAGTACTTC. This translates into CSATLRDRGQETQYF.